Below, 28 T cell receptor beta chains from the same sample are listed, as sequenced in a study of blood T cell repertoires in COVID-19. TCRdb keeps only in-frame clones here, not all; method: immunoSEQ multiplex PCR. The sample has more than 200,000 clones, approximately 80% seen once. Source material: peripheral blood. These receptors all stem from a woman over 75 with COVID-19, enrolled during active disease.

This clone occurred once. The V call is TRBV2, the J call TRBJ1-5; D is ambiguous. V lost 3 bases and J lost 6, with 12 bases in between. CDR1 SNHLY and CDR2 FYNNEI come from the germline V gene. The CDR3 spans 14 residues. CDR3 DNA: TGTGCCAGCAGTGATGAGGGATTCGGTCAGCCCCAGCATTTT. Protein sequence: CASSDEGFGQPQHF.

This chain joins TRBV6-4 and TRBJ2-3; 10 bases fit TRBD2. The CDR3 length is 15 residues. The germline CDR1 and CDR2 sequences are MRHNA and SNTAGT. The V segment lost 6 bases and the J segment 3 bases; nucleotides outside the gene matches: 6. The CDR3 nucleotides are TGTGCCAGCAGGCCACTAGCGGGGATGACAGATACGCAGTATTTT. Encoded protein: CASRPLAGMTDTQYF.

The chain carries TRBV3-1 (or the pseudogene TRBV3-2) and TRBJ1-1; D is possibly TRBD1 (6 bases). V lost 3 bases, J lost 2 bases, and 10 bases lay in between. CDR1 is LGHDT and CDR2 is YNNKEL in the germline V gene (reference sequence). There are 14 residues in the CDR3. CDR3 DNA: TGTGCCAGCAGCCATGCACAGGGTAACACTGAAGCTTTCTTT. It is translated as CASSHAQGNTEAFF.

This CDR3 reads CASSEASIRNRWAFF. In DNA, the CDR3 is TGTGCCAGCAGTGAAGCGAGTATCAGGAACAGGTGGGCTTTCTTT. The genes are TRBV6-1 and TRBJ1-1; D possibly corresponds to TRBD1 (5 bases). CDR1 is MNHNS, CDR2 SASEGT, per germline. The CDR3 extends over 15 amino acids. V dropped 0 bases and J dropped 11 bases, with 19 bases sitting between them.

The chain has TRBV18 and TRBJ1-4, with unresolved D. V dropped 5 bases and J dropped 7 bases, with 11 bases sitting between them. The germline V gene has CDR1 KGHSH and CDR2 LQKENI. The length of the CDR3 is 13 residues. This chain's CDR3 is CASSSGIGEKLFF. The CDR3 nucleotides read TGTGCCAGCTCAAGCGGAATAGGTGAAAAACTGTTTTTT.

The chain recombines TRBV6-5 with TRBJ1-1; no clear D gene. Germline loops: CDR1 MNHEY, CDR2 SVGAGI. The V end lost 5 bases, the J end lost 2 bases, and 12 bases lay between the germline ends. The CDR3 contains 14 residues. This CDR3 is CASSLALANTEAFF. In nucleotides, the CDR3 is TGTGCCAGCAGTCTGGCCCTGGCCAACACTGAAGCTTTCTTT.

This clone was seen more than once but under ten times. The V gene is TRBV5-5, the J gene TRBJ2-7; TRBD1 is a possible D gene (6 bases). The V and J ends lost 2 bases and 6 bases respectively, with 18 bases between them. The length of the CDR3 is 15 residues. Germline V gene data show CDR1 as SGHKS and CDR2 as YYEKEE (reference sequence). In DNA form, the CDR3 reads TGTGCCAGCAGCTTAGGACGCGCTCTAGGGGGCGAGCAGTACGTC. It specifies CASSLGRALGGEQYV.

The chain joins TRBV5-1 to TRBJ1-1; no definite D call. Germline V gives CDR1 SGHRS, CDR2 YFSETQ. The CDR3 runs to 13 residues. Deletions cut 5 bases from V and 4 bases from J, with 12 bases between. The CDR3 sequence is CASSAEAGTEAFF. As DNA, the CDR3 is TGCGCCAGCAGTGCAGAGGCGGGCACTGAAGCTTTCTTT.

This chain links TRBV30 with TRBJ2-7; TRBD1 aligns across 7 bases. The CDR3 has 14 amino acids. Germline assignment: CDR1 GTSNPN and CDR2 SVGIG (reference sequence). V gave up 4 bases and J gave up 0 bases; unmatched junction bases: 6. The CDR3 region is CAWKGDSLSYEQYF. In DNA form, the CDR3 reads TGTGCCTGGAAGGGGGACAGCCTCTCCTACGAGCAGTACTTC. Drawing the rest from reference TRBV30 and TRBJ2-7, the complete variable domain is SQTIHQWPATLVQPVGSPLSLECTVEGTSNPNLYWYRQAAGRGLQLLFYSVGIGQISSEVPQNLSASRPQDRQFILSSKKLLLSDSGFYLCAWKGDSLSYEQYFGPGTRLTVT.

The CDR3 reads CASRRQGTSNQPQHF. CDR3 nucleotides: TGTGCCAGCAGGAGACAGGGGACTAGCAATCAGCCCCAGCATTTT. The chain is built from TRBV6-5 and TRBJ1-5; 8 nucleotides line up with TRBD1. CDR3 size: 15 residues. J was trimmed by 0 bases and V by 6 bases; bases with no gene match: 4. Germline assignment: CDR1 MNHEY and CDR2 SVGAGI.

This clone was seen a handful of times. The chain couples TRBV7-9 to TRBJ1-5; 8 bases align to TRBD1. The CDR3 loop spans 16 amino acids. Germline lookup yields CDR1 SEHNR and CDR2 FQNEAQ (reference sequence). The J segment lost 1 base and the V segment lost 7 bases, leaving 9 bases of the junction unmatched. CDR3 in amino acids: CASNHGQGESNQPQHF. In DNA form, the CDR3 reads TGTGCCAGCAACCACGGACAGGGTGAGAGCAATCAGCCCCAGCATTTT. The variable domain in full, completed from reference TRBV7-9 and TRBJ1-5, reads DTGVSQNPRHKITKRGQNVTFRCDPISEHNRLYWYRQTLGQGPEFLTYFQNEAQLEKSRLLSDRFSAERPKGSFSTLEIQRTEQGDSAMYLCASNHGQGESNQPQHFGDGTRLSIL.

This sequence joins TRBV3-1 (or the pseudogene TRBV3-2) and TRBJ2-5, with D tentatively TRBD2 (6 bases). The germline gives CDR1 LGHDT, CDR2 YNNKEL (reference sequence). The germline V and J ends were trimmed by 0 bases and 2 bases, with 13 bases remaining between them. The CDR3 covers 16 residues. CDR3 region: CASSQDLRGSQETQYF. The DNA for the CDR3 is TGTGCCAGCAGCCAAGATTTGCGGGGATCGCAAGAGACCCAGTACTTC.

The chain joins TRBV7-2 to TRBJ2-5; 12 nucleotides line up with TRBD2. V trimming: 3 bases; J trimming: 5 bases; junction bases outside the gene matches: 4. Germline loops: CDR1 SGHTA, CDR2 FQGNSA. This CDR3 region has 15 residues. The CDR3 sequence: CASSFSGLAGETQYF. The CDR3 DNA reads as TGTGCCAGCAGCTTCTCCGGACTAGCGGGGGAGACCCAGTACTTC.

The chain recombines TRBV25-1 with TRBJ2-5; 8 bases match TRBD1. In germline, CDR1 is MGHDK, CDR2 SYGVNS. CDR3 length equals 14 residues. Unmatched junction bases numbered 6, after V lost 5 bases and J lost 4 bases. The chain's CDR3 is CASSFGQGIETQYF. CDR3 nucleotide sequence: TGTGCCAGCAGTTTCGGACAGGGTATAGAGACCCAGTACTTC.

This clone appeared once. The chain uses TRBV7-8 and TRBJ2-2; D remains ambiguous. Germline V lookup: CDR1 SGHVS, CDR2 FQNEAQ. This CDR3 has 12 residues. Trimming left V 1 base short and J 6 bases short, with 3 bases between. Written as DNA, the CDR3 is TGTGCCAGCAGCTTAGGGCCCGGGGAGCTGTTTTTT. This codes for CASSLGPGELFF.

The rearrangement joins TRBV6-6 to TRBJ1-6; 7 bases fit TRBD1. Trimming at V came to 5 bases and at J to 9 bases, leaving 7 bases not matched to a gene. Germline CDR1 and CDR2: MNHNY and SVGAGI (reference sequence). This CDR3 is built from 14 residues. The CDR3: CASSVQGSTSPLHF. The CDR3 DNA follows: TGTGCCAGCAGTGTACAGGGGTCAACTTCACCCCTCCACTTT.

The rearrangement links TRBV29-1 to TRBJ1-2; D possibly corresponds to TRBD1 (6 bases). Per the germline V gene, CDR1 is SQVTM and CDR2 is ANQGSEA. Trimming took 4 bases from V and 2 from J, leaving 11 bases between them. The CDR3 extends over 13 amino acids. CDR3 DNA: TGCAGCGTTGTCAGCCAGGGGAACTATGGCTACACCTTC. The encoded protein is CSVVSQGNYGYTF.

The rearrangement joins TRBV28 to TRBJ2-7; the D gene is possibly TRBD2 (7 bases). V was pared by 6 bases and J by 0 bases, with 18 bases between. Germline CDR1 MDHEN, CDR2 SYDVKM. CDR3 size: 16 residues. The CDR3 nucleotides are TGTGCCAGCAGCCGAGGGGGGGCTCAGAGCTCCTACGAGCAGTACGTC. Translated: CASSRGGAQSSYEQYV.

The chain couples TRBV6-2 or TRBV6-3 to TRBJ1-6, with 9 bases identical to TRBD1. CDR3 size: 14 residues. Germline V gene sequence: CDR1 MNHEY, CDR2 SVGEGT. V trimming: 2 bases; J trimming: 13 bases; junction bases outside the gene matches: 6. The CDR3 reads CASSYVGQGSPLHF. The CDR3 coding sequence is TGTGCCAGCAGTTACGTCGGACAGGGGAGTCCCCTCCACTTT.

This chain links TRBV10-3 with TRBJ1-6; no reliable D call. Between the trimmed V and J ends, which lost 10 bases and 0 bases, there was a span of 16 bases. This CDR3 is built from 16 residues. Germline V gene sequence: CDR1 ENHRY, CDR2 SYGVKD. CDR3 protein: CATQGGISSYNSPLHF. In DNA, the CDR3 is TGTGCCACCCAAGGCGGGATAAGCTCCTATAATTCACCCCTCCACTTT.

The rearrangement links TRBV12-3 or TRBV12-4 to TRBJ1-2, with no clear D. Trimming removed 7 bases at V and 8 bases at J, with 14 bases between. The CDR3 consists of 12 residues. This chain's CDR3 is CASTLGGSGYTF. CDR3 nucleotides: TGTGCCAGCACCCTCGGAGGGTCAGGCTACACCTTC.

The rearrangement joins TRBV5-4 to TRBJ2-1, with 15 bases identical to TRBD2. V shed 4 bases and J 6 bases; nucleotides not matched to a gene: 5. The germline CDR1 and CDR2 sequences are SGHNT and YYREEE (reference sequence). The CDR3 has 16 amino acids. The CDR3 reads CASSLRTSGGGNEQFF. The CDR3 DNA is TGTGCCAGCAGCCTTAGGACTAGCGGGGGGGGCAATGAGCAGTTCTTC. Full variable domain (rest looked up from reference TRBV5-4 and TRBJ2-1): ETGVTQSPTHLIKTRGQQVTLRCSSQSGHNTVSWYQQALGQGPQFIFQYYREEENGRGNFPPRFSGLQFPNYSSELNVNALELDDSALYLCASSLRTSGGGNEQFFGPGTRLTVL.

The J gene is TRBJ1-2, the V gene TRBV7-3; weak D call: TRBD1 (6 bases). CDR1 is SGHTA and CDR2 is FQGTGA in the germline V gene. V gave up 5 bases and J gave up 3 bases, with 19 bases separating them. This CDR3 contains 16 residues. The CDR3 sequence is CASSKTSDSSHYGYTF. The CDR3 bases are TGTGCCAGCAGCAAGACTTCGGACAGCTCGCACTATGGCTACACCTTC.

Here the CDR3 reads CASSIGGANSPLHF. CDR3 coding DNA: TGTGCCAGCAGCATAGGGGGCGCGAATTCACCCCTCCACTTT. The chain joins TRBV7-9 to TRBJ1-6; 7 bases agree with TRBD1. J gave up 7 bases and V 5 bases, and 5 bases lay outside the gene matches. The CDR3 length is 14 residues. Germline CDR1 reads SEHNR; CDR2 reads FQNEAQ (reference sequence).

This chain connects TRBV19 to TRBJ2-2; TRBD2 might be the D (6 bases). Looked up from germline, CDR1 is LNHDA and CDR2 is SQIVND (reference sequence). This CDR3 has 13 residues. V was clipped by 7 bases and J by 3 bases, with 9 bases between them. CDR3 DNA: TGTGCCAGTACCAGGAGGGACACCGGGGAGCTGTTTTTT. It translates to CASTRRDTGELFF. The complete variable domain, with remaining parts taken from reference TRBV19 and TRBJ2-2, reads DGGITQSPKYLFRKEGQNVTLSCEQNLNHDAMYWYRQDPGQGLRLIYYSQIVNDFQKGDIAEGYSVSREKKESFPLTVTSAQKNPTAFYLCASTRRDTGELFFGEGSRLTVL.

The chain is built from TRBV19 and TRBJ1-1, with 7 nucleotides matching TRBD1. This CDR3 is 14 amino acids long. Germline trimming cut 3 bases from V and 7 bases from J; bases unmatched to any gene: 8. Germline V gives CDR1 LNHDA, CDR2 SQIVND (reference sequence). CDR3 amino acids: CASSILGTAGEAFF. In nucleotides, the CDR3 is TGTGCCAGTAGTATCCTCGGGACAGCGGGTGAAGCTTTCTTT.

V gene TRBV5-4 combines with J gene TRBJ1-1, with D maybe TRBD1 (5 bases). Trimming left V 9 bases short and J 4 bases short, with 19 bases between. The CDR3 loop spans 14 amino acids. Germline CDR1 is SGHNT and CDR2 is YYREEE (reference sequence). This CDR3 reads CAILFDRRATEAFF. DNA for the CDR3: TGTGCCATCCTATTTGACAGACGTGCCACTGAAGCTTTCTTT.

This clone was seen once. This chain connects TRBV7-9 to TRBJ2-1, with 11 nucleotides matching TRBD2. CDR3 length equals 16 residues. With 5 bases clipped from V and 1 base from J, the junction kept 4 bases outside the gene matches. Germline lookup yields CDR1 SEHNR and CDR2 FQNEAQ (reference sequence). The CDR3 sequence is CASSERLAGSYNEQFF. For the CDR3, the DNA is TGTGCCAGCAGCGAGAGACTAGCGGGGTCCTACAATGAGCAGTTCTTC.